This T cell receptor (beta chain) was recorded in a study of radiotherapy plus CTLA-4 blockade in lung cancer. The overall study: With roughly a third of patients having disease control, objective responses were seen in about 17%. General study points: Clones derived from tumor TCRs expanded in blood after radiotherapy plus ipilimumab. Reports identified early blood T cell clone dynamics, with interferon-beta, as the best response predictor.

Assay: immunoSEQ multiplex PCR; the TCRdb copy retains only in-frame clones and omits some. The profile shows under 65,000 clones, 70% to 80% of them singletons. Enrolled patients, whose metastatic non-small-cell lung cancer was chemo-refractory, received focal radiation plus CTLA-4 blockade with ipilimumab. This clone was seen a single time. The target antigen is unknown. CDR3 size: 16 residues. Per the germline V gene, CDR1 is MGHRA and CDR2 is YSYEKL. The J segment lost 4 bases and the V segment lost 4 bases, leaving 6 bases of the junction unmatched. The receptor was derived from a human donor with non-small cell lung cancer who had a complete response to radiotherapy plus ipilimumab. The V call is TRBV4-1, the J call TRBJ2-5, with TRBD2 matching 13 bases. The sequenced sample was peripheral blood, obtained from a patient treated with radiotherapy plus ipilimumab. DNA for the CDR3: TGCGCCAGCAGCCCGCGGACTAGCGGGAGAGTAGAGACCCAGTACTTC. It codes for CASSPRTSGRVETQYF.